These T cell receptor beta chains were read from a single sample in a study of tumor-infiltrating lymphocytes in oesophageal squamous cell carcinoma. TCRdb reprocessed the PCR reads via MiXCR and lists one record per CDR3 protein. This table holds 15,000 to 20,000 distinct CDR3 sequences, 35% to 45% found once. The material sequenced was normal esophageal tissue next to the tumor. The source of these receptors is a female donor with esophageal squamous cell carcinoma. The CDR3 runs from the conserved cysteine through the conserved F or W.

v_gene	j_gene	CDR3aa
TRBV6-1	TRBJ1-6	CASRLTASSYNSPLHF
TRBV5-1	TRBJ1-2	CASSLDRTYGYTF
TRBV6-8	TRBJ2-1	CASNRANEQFF
TRBV18	TRBJ1-5	CASSPGHNNQPQHF
TRBV28	TRBJ2-1	CASSLPAGDYNEQFF
TRBV12-3/TRBV12-4	TRBJ2-7	CASSLGRWGYEQYF
TRBV5-1	NA	CASSLAFGQDYEQYF
TRBV5-5	TRBJ1-1	CASSLIPGTEAFF
TRBV7-4	NA	CASSLSMTVTYEQYF
TRBV19	TRBJ1-5	CASTTGGEWNQPQHF
TRBV7-9	TRBJ2-5	CASSPHSGVETQYF
TRBV6-6	NA	CASSSNDREYEQYF
TRBV12-3/TRBV12-4	TRBJ1-1	CASSLYSQANTEAFF
TRBV6-1	NA	CASSEARIAEQFF
TRBV27	TRBJ2-5	CATYGQGGAREQYF
TRBV6-5	TRBJ1-6	CASSFSGRERYF
TRBV27	TRBJ2-7	CASSLSLPLAGFTYEQYF
TRBV6-6	NA	CASSVERSSSNEQFF
TRBV7-7	TRBJ2-5	CASSLAGLAGGPRETQYF
TRBV19	TRBJ1-3	CASRVLAGNTIYF
TRBV11-2	NA	CASSVTSGSFSYEQYF
TRBV12-3/TRBV12-4	TRBJ2-5	CASSLVVASETQYF
TRBV4-2	NA	CASSPTPSSYNEQFF
TRBV6-1	TRBJ2-7	CASRLLGTSGIVEQYF
TRBV14	TRBJ2-5	CASSQDRGTSFQETQYF
TRBV7-2	TRBJ2-7	CASSPTLSEQYF
TRBV13	NA	CASTRRSGGQETQYF
TRBV11-2	TRBJ2-5	CASSPGRQGARSYNSPLHF
TRBV11-1	TRBJ2-3	CASSQAGEGTDTQYF
TRBV7-6	NA	CASRTSGGSYNEQYF
TRBV14	NA	CASSQLQGGSYNEQFF
TRBV4-1	NA	CASSQGTSGGPLNEQYF
TRBV7-6	TRBJ2-3	CASSSGDFRTDTQYF
TRBV7-8	NA	CASSQQVPRDSYEQYF
TRBV6-1	TRBJ1-1	CASWGRPGGTEAFF
TRBV2	TRBJ2-3	CASSGYTDTQYF